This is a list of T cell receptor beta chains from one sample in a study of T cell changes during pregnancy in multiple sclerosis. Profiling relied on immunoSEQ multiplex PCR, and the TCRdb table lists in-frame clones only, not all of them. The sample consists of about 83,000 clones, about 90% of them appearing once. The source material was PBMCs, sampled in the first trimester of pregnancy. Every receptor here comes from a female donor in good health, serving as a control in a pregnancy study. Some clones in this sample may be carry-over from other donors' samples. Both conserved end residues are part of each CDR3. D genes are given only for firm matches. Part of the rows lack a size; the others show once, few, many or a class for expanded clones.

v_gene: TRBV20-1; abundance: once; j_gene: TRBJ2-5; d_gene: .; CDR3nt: TGCAGTGCTATACAGGAGACCCAGTACTTC; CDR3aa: CSAIQETQYF
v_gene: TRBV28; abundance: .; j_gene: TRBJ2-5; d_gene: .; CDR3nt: TGTGCCAGCAGTTTGTTTCGGCAGGGGCACCAAGAGACCCAGTACTTC; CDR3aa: CASSLFRQGHQETQYF
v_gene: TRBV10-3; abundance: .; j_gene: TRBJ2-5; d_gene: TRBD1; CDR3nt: TGTGCCATCAGTGAGTCCGGGACAGGACAAGAGACCCAGTACTTC; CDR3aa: CAISESGTGQETQYF
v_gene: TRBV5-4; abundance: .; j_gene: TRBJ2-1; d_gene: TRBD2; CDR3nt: TGTGCCAGCAGCGTCGGGACTAGCGGAGGCTACAATGAGCAGTTCTTC; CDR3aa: CASSVGTSGGYNEQFF
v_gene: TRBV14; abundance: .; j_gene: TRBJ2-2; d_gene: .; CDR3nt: TGTGCCAGCAGCCAAGATTTAGGAGGGGCAGGCACCGGGGAGCTGTTTTTT; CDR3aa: CASSQDLGGAGTGELFF
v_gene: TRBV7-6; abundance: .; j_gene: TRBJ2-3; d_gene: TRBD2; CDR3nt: TGTGCCAGCAGCCGGCTAGCGGGGTCAGATACGCAGTATTTT; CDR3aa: CASSRLAGSDTQYF
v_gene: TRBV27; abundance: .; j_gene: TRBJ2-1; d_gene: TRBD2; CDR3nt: TGTGCCAGCGTTCTCCTAGCGGGAGTAAGGAATGAGCAGTTCTTC; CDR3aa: CASVLLAGVRNEQFF
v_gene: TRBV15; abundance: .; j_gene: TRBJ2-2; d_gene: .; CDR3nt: TGTGCCACTGGCTTTTCCAGAAACACCGGGGAGCTGTTTTTT; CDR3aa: CATGFSRNTGELFF
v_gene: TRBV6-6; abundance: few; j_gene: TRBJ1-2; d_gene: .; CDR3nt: TGTGCCAGCAGTTACTCACAGGCAGCGAACTATGGCTACACCTTC; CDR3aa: CASSYSQAANYGYTF
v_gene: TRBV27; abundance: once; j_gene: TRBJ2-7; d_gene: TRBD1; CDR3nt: TGTGCCAGCAGTGGGCTTGACAGGGGGTTCTACGAGCAGTACTTC; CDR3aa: CASSGLDRGFYEQYF
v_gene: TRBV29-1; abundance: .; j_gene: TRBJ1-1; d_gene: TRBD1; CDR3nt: TGCAGCGTACGAAACTGGGACAGAAACACTGAAGCTTTCTTT; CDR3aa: CSVRNWDRNTEAFF
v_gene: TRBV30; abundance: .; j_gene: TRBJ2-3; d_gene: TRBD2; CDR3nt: TGTGCCTGGAGACTAGCGGCGACCGAACTTATCACAGATACGCAGTATTTT; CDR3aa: CAWRLAATELITDTQYF
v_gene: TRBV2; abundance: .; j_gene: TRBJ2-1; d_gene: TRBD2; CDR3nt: TGTGCCAGCAGGGGATTGGGGGGGGATGAGCAGTTCTTC; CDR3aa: CASRGLGGDEQFF
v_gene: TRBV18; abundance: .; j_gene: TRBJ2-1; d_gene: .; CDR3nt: TGTGCCAGCTCACCCCCGGGGGAAGGCTCGTTCTTC; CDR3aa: CASSPPGEGSFF
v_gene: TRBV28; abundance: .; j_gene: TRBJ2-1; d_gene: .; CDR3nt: TGTGCCAGCAGTCCCCGGGGTGAGCAGTTCTTC; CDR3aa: CASSPRGEQFF
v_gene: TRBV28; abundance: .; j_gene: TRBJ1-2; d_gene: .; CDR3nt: TGTGCCAGCAGTTTTGGGGTTCTAGGGGGGGCGCCCTATGGCTACACCTTC; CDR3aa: CASSFGVLGGAPYGYTF
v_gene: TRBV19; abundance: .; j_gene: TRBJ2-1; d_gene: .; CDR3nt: TGTGCCACCTCGGAGGGTGAGCAGTTCTTC; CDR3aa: CATSEGEQFF
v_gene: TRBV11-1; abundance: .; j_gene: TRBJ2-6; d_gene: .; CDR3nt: TGTGCCAGCAGCTCCGACTCGGGGATAGGGGCCAACGTCCTGACTTTC; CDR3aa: CASSSDSGIGANVLTF
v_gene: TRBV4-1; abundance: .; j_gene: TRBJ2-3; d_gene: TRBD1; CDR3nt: TGCGCCAGCAGCCAAGAGACAGGGGGGGCAGATACGCAGTATTTT; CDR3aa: CASSQETGGADTQYF
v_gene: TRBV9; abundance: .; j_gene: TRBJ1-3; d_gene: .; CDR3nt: TGTGCCAGCAGCGGGGGGAGGGGAGGAAACACCATATATTTT; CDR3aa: CASSGGRGGNTIYF
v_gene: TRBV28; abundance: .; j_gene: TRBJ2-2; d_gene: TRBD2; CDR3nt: TGTGCCAGCTCAGCCTTAGCGGGGTCAATGGCAAACACCGGGGAGCTGTTTTTT; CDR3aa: CASSALAGSMANTGELFF
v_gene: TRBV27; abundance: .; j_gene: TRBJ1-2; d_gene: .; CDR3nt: TGTGCCAGCAGTTTAGTATTTGGGACACAAGCTAACTATGGCTACACCTTC; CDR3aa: CASSLVFGTQANYGYTF
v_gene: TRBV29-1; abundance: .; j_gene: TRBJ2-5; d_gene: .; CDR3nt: TGCAGCGTTGACGGGGTACAAGAGACCCAGTACTTC; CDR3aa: CSVDGVQETQYF
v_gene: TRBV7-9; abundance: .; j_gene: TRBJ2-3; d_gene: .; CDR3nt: TGTGCCAGCAGCTACAGGGAGCAAGGTGTTTATACGCAGTATTTT; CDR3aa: CASSYREQGVYTQYF
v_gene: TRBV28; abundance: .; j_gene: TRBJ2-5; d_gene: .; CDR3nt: TGTGCCAGCAACGGGGAGATAGGTTTGACCCAGTACTTC; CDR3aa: CASNGEIGLTQYF
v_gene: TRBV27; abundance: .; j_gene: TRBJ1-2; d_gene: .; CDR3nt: TGTGCCAGCAGTTTAGGAGCGGGACATATGTATGGCTACACCTTC; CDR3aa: CASSLGAGHMYGYTF
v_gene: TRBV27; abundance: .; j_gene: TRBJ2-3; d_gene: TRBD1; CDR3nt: TGTGCCAGCAGTTTAGGTCAGGGGACAGGACGCACAGATACGCAGTATTTT; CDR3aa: CASSLGQGTGRTDTQYF
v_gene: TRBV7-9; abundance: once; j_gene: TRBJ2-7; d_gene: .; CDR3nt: TGTGCCAGCAGCTTAGCTCAGGCCCCCTACGAGCAGTACTTC; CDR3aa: CASSLAQAPYEQYF
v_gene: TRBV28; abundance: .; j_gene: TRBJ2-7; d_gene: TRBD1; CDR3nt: TGTGCCAGCCAAAAGAACCGGGACAGGGGAGGGTACGAGCAGTACTTC; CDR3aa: CASQKNRDRGGYEQYF
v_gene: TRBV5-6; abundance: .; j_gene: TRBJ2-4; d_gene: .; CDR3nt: TGTGCCAGCAGCCCCCGGCGTGGAGGAGGGGCCAAAAACATTCAGTACTTC; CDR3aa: CASSPRRGGGAKNIQYF
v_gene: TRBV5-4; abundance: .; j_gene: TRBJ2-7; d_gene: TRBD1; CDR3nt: TGTGCCAGCAGCTATGGACAGGATCTTTACGAGCAGTACTTC; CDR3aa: CASSYGQDLYEQYF
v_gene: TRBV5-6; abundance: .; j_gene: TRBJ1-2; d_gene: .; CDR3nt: TGTGCCAGCATCCGGGGGGGCAACTATGGCTACACCTTC; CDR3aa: CASIRGGNYGYTF
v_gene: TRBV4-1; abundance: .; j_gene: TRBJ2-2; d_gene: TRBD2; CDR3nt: TGCGCCAGCAGCCAAGATCTAGCGGGGGGGAGCTCCGGGGAGCTGTTTTTT; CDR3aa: CASSQDLAGGSSGELFF
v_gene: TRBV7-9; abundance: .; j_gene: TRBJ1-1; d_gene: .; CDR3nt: TGTGCCAGCAGCTTAGCGCAGAGAACAGTCCTGCTTACGAACACTGAAGCTTTCTTT; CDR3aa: CASSLAQRTVLLTNTEAFF
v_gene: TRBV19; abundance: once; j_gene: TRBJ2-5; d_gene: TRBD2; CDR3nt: TGTGCCAGTAGTCTCGGGTTAGCGGGAGGGGTAGAGACCCAGTACTTC; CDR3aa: CASSLGLAGGVETQYF
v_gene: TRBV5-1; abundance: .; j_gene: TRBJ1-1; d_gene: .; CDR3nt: TGCGCCAGCAGCCTGGGGAAAAACGAGGGTGTTGGTGAAGCTTTCTTT; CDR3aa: CASSLGKNEGVGEAFF
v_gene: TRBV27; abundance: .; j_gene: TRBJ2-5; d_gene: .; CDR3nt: TGTGCCAGCAGGGCTAGCGCCCTCCAAGAGACCCAGTACTTC; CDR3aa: CASRASALQETQYF
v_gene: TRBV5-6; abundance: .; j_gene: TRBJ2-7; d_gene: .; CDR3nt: TGTGCCAGCAGCTGGGCCGGGACACCGTACGAGCAGTACTTC; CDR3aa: CASSWAGTPYEQYF
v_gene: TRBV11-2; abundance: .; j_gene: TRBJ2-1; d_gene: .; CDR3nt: TGTGCCAGCAGGGGGGGGCCCCACAATGAGCAGTTCTTC; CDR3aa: CASRGGPHNEQFF
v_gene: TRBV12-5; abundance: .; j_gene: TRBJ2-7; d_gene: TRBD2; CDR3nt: TGTGCTAGTGGTTTACAAAGGAGACTAGCGGGACCTTCCAGCCCTTACGAGCAGTACTTC; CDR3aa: CASGLQRRLAGPSSPYEQYF
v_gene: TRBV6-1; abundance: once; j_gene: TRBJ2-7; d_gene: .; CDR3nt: TGTGCCAGCGGGGAGGGGGAGGGCGAGCAGTACTTC; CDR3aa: CASGEGEGEQYF
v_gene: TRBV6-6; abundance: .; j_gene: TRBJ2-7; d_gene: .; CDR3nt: TGTGCCAGCAGTTATACGGGGGACGAGCAGTACTTC; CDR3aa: CASSYTGDEQYF
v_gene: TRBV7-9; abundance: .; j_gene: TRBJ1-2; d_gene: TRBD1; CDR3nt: TGTGCCAGCAGCCTCCGGGACAGGGTAGGGTATGGCTACACCTTC; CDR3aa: CASSLRDRVGYGYTF
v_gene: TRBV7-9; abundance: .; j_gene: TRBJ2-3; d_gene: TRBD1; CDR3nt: TGTGCCAGCAGCGGGGCCCTAGGGACAGGGGGCACAGATACGCAGTATTTT; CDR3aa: CASSGALGTGGTDTQYF
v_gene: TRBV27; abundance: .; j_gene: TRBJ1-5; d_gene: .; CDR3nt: TGTGCCAGCAGTTTACTGACTAATCAGCCCCAGCATTTT; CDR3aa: CASSLLTNQPQHF
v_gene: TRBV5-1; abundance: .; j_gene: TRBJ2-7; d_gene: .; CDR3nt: TGCGCCAGCAGCCAAAAGGAGGGGAGCTCCTACGAGCAGTACTTC; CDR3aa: CASSQKEGSSYEQYF
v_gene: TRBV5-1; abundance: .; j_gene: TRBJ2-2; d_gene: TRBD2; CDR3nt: TGCGCCAGCAGCCACCCAAGCGGGGGGGCGAGCGGGGAGCTGTTTTTT; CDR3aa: CASSHPSGGASGELFF
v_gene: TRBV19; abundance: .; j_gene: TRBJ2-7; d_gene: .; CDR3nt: TGTGCCAGTAGACCGGACAGTACCCGCGCCGCCCTTGGCGAGCAGTACTTC; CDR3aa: CASRPDSTRAALGEQYF
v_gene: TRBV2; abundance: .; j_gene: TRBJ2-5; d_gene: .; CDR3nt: TGTGCCAGCAGTGAACGGCGGGGCCGCCAAGAGACCCAGTACTTC; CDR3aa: CASSERRGRQETQYF
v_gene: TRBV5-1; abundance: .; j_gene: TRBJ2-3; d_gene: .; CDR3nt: TGCGCCAGCAGTTCGACTAGCACAGATACGCAGTATTTT; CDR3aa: CASSSTSTDTQYF
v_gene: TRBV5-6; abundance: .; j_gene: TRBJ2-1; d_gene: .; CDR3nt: TGTGCCAGCAGCCCGGACAGCAATGAGCAGTTCTTC; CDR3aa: CASSPDSNEQFF
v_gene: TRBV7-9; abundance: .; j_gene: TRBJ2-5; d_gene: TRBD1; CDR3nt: TGTGCCAGCAGCGCCCCGACAGGGTTGGGAGAGACCCAGTACTTC; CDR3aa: CASSAPTGLGETQYF